Here is one T cell receptor (beta chain) with its context. The method was immunoSEQ multiplex PCR; TCRdb's version includes in-frame clones alone and lacks a portion of them. Of approximately 150,000 clones in the sample, 92% were seen once. The CDR3 extends over 14 amino acids. V lost 7 bases, J lost 15 bases, and 25 bases lay in between. Germline loops: CDR1 SNHLY, CDR2 FYNNEI. These data originate in a study of T cell responses to AZD1222 COVID-19 vaccine. Sequenced material: peripheral blood, taken 28 days after the second AZD1222 dose. The V and J genes are TRBV2 and TRBJ2-1; D perhaps matches TRBD2 (7 bases). The TCR was taken from an adult who received the AZD1222 COVID-19 vaccine. CDR3 DNA sequence: TGTGCCAGCACCGCGGGGGCGGGCCCCCCCTCGCGGTTCTTC. Its protein is CASTAGAGPPSRFF.